The 10 T cell receptor beta chains below were found in one sample sequenced in a study of T-cell memory formation after mild COVID-19. Using its own MiXCR run on the 5' RACE reads, TCRdb lists one record per CDR3 protein. Of roughly 86,000 distinct CDR3 sequences listed, about 13% are singletons. The sequenced sample was PBMCs or a T cell subset sorted from them (not recorded which). All receptors come from an adult woman who had mild COVID-19 (a few samples of this study predate the infection). Cell type and time point are not known.

This clonotype was seen only a few times. This chain uses TRBV7-9 with TRBJ2-7; D ambiguous. The length of the CDR3 is 15 residues. Germline V gene sequence: CDR1 SEHNR, CDR2 FQNEAQ (reference sequence). V was clipped by 3 bases and J by 6 bases, with 18 bases between them. The CDR3 region has the DNA TGTGCCAGCAGCTTTTATCCAGTGCCGGTTTCCGAGCAGTACTTC. Translation: CASSFYPVPVSEQYF.

This clonotype was counted only a few times. The chain carries TRBV6-5 and TRBJ2-7; 12 bases fit TRBD2. The V gene's germline CDR1 is MNHEY and CDR2 SVGAGI. The CDR3 is made up of 14 amino acids. The J segment lost 1 base and the V segment lost 8 bases, leaving 3 bases of the junction unmatched. CDR3 amino acids: CASGTSGGSYEQYF. CDR3 nucleotide sequence: TGTGCCAGCGGAACTAGCGGGGGGTCCTACGAGCAGTACTTC.

This clonotype was seen only a few times. The gene calls are TRBV13 and TRBJ2-1, with D perhaps TRBD2 (5 bases). Between the trimmed V and J ends, which lost 4 bases and 0 bases, there was a span of 16 bases. The CDR3 runs 17 residues. In germline, CDR1 is PRHDT, CDR2 FYEKMQ (reference sequence). The CDR3 DNA sequence: TGTGCCAGCAGCTCCCGCTGGAGCGGCAGCTCCTACAATGAGCAGTTCTTC. Translation: CASSSRWSGSSYNEQFF.

This clonotype has just a few counts. The V call is TRBV12-3 or TRBV12-4, the J call TRBJ2-3, with D uncertain. The CDR3 length is 14 residues. Trimming took 3 bases from V and 0 from J, leaving 7 bases between them. The CDR3 DNA is TGTGCCAGCAGTTTTCGAGTAAGCACAGATACGCAGTATTTT. Translation gives CASSFRVSTDTQYF.

The chain links TRBV7-9 to TRBJ2-1, with D possibly being TRBD1 (6 bases). The CDR3 totals 13 residues. CDR1 and CDR2 (germline): SEHNR, FQNEAQ (reference sequence). Trimming removed 11 bases from V and 9 bases from J, with 20 bases in between. CDR3 loop: CALGAGDDAEQFF. In nucleotides, the CDR3 is TGTGCCCTCGGGGCAGGGGATGACGCTGAGCAGTTCTTC.

This clonotype has a count of ten or more. This chain connects TRBV4-2 to TRBJ2-1; 9 bases match TRBD1. CDR3 length equals 14 residues. V lost 0 bases and J lost 12; bases outside the gene matches: 6. Germline CDR1 reads LGHNA; CDR2 reads YNFKEQ. The CDR3 DNA reads as TGTGCCAGCAGCCAAGATCGGGAGGACAGGGGGCAGTTCTTC. This encodes CASSQDREDRGQFF.

This clonotype was observed a few times. The chain couples TRBV5-1 to TRBJ2-7; 12 bases are a match to TRBD2. Germline V lookup: CDR1 SGHRS, CDR2 YFSETQ. This CDR3 comprises 14 residues. The V gene end was trimmed by 4 bases and the J gene end by 6 bases; junction bases not matched to a gene: 5. The CDR3 loop reads CASSALAGGSEQYF. CDR3 DNA: TGCGCCAGCAGCGCTCTAGCGGGAGGGAGCGAGCAGTACTTC.

This clonotype was recorded many times. The chain uses TRBV11-2 and TRBJ2-7; a weak D match, TRBD2 (5 bases). This CDR3 contains 14 residues. Trimming cost V 3 bases and J 2 bases, with 11 bases left between them. Germline V gives CDR1 SGHAT, CDR2 FQNNGV. The CDR3 DNA follows: TGTGCCAGCAGCTTCGGGGTCGGGGCCTACGAGCAGTACTTC. It encodes CASSFGVGAYEQYF.

In DNA, the CDR3 is TGTGCCAGCAGCGTAGATGGCTCGCCGGATGAGCAGTTCTTC. Encoded protein: CASSVDGSPDEQFF. This chain uses TRBV9 with TRBJ2-1; unclear D gene. The germline V gene encodes CDR1 SGDLS and CDR2 YYNGEE. This CDR3 region has 14 residues. V was clipped by 0 bases and J by 8 bases, with 12 bases between them.

This chain connects TRBV6-6 to TRBJ2-1, with D hard to call. The CDR3 sequence is 17 residues long. The germline gives CDR1 MNHNY, CDR2 SVGAGI (reference sequence). V lost 4 bases and J lost 6, with 22 bases in between. CDR3 bases: TGTGCCAGCAGTTCCACCTTCAGTCCACCCATCCCCAATGAGCAGTTCTTC. Encoded protein: CASSSTFSPPIPNEQFF.